This T cell receptor (beta chain) was sequenced during a study of Graves' ophthalmopathy and Graves' hyperthyroidism. Findings of the study overall: Also, most clonotypes expanded in the thyroid above 0.001 frequency appeared in blood. The model's prediction of ophthalmopathy progression had approximately 67% sensitivity and roughly 72% specificity.

This clonotype was observed a few times. Antigen: not known. Trimming at V came to 5 bases and at J to 0 bases, leaving 7 bases not matched to a gene. Germline V lookup: CDR1 ENHRY, CDR2 SYGVKD. The CDR3 has 15 residues. RNA transcripts yielded amplified TCR beta CDR3 regions. RT-PCR in the first round used HTBI primers; a second-round multiplex PCR followed. TCRdb re-called the multiplex PCR reads with MiXCR, one entry per CDR3 protein. This sample has around 1,000,000 distinct CDR3 sequences, with 35% to 40% found just once. This rearrangement joins TRBV10-3 to TRBJ2-7, with 7 bases identical to TRBD1. The receptor comes from an adult man with Graves' hyperthyroidism. Material for sequencing was peripheral blood or thyroid tissue (not recorded which). The CDR3 DNA sequence: TGTGCCATCAGTCCACACAGGGGATCCTCCTACGAGCAGTACTTC. Its protein product is CAISPHRGSSYEQYF.